The TCR beta chain described here comes from a study of cytomegalovirus exposure and HLA in healthy donors. Use of 60 Vbeta and 13 Jbeta primers characterized the PCR. The repertoire was sequenced with immunoSEQ multiplex PCR; TCRdb's copy has only in-frame clones and lacks some. This table lists about 96,000 clones. The receptor was derived from a woman between 25 and 40 years old in good health and CMV-seronegative. Specimen: PBMCs.

The CDR3 DNA follows: TGTGCCATCAGTGCCCGGGAGGGCCGGACAGATACGCAGTATTTT. It is translated as CAISAREGRTDTQYF. The chain carries TRBV10-3 and TRBJ2-3; 8 nucleotides match TRBD2. The germline gives CDR1 ENHRY, CDR2 SYGVKD. This CDR3 comprises 15 residues. Trimming at V came to 4 bases and at J to 3 bases, leaving 6 bases not matched to a gene.